These 16 T cell receptor beta chains were sequenced from one sample in a study of shared clonotypes between healthy human individuals. Assay used: immunoSEQ multiplex PCR; TCRdb lists only in-frame clones, some missing. The repertoire consists of a few million clones, with approximately 95% occurring once and the leading ten covering roughly 0.13%. Sequenced material: naive CD4+ T cells sorted from blood. Subset defined: CD45RA+ positively selected. These receptors came from a man younger than 35 in good health.

The chain carries TRBV27 and TRBJ1-5; the match to TRBD1 covers 8 bases. J was trimmed by 7 bases and V by 5 bases; bases with no gene match: 10. The CDR3 has 15 amino acids. CDR1 and CDR2 (germline): MNHEY, SMNVEV (reference sequence). The CDR3 bases are TGTGCCAGCAGTCCGGAACAGGGGGGAGGGCAGCCCCAGCATTTT. This encodes CASSPEQGGGQPQHF.

The CDR3 DNA follows: TGTGCCTCCTCTGGGGGAGATCAAGAGACCCAGTACTTC. It is translated as CASSGGDQETQYF. The chain is built from TRBV21-1 and TRBJ2-5. TRBV21-1 is a recognized pseudogene. The CDR3 extends over 13 amino acids.

About this clone: In the same sample, other DNA sequences code for this CDR3. The chain employs TRBV5-1 and TRBJ2-7, with 10 bases aligning to TRBD1. Per the germline V gene, CDR1 is SGHRS and CDR2 is YFSETQ. The CDR3 spans 12 residues. J lost 6 bases, V lost 4 bases, and 1 base had no gene match. Written as DNA, the CDR3 is TGCGCCAGCAGCCGGGACAGGGGCGAGCAGTACTTC. Its translation: CASSRDRGEQYF.

This sequence joins TRBV5-4 and TRBJ2-5; TRBD2 matches 12 bases. Germline CDR1 and CDR2: SGHNT and YYREEE (reference sequence). Trimming took 3 bases from V and 7 from J; bases not matched to a gene: 7. The CDR3 extends over 15 amino acids. The CDR3 loop reads CASSSRTSGELTQYF. As DNA, the CDR3 is TGTGCCAGCAGCTCCCGGACTAGCGGGGAATTGACCCAGTACTTC.

J is TRBJ2-3 and V is TRBV5-1, with D maybe TRBD2 (5 bases). The CDR3 length is 15 residues. CDR1 and CDR2 (germline): SGHRS, YFSETQ. The V end was cut by 4 bases, the J end by 3 bases, with 15 bases between. CDR3 loop: CASSPSRLWTDTQYF. The CDR3, as DNA: TGCGCCAGCAGCCCTAGCCGGCTGTGGACAGATACGCAGTATTTT.

The genes are TRBV9 and TRBJ2-2, with D tentatively TRBD1 (5 bases). From germline, CDR1 is SGDLS and CDR2 YYNGEE. The CDR3 is made up of 15 amino acids. V was clipped by 3 bases and J by 4 bases, with 13 bases between them. In nucleotides, the CDR3 is TGTGCCAGCAGCGGGGCCTCAGGGTTCACCGGGGAGCTGTTTTTT. Its translation: CASSGASGFTGELFF.

The V and J genes are TRBV28 and TRBJ1-5; D is unresolved. Trimming pared 6 bases from V and 5 bases from J, leaving 8 bases between. The germline CDR1 and CDR2 sequences are MDHEN and SYDVKM. CDR3 length: 12 amino acids. The CDR3: CASSPVDQPQHF. In DNA form, the CDR3 reads TGTGCCAGCAGCCCGGTTGATCAGCCCCAGCATTTT.

V is TRBV30 and J is TRBJ2-6; D is unclear. Trimming left V 0 bases short and J 4 bases short, with 10 bases between. Germline V lookup: CDR1 GTSNPN, CDR2 SVGIG (reference sequence). There are 15 residues in the CDR3. The DNA for the CDR3 is TGTGCCTGGAGTGTAATCTCTTCCGGGGCCAACGTCCTGACTTTC. As protein: CAWSVISSGANVLTF.

J is TRBJ1-6 and V is TRBV9, with D unclear. CDR3 length: 16 amino acids. Trimming cost V 0 bases and J 7 bases, with 14 bases left between them. Per germline, CDR1 SGDLS and CDR2 YYNGEE. In nucleotides, the CDR3 is TGTGCCAGCAGCGTAGAGATGGTAGTGGGGAATTCACCCCTCCACTTT. Amino acid sequence: CASSVEMVVGNSPLHF. The variable domain in full, with the rest retrieved from reference TRBV9 and TRBJ1-6, is DSGVTQTPKHLITATGQRVTLRCSPRSGDLSVYWYQQSLDQGLQFLIQYYNGEERAKGNILERFSAQQFPDLHSELNLSSLELGDSALYFCASSVEMVVGNSPLHFGNGTRLTVT.

The genes are TRBV5-1 and TRBJ1-3; D gene uncertain. CDR1 and CDR2 (germline): SGHRS, YFSETQ. The CDR3 is 12 amino acids. V lost 4 bases and J 8 bases, leaving 10 bases between the germline ends. CDR3 sequence: CASSAGKDTIYF. CDR3 DNA: TGCGCCAGCAGCGCCGGGAAGGACACCATATATTTT. The full variable domain, its missing parts supplied by reference TRBV5-1 and TRBJ1-3, is KAGVTQTPRYLIKTRGQQVTLSCSPISGHRSVSWYQQTPGQGLQFLFEYFSETQRNKGNFPGRFSGRQFSNSRSEMNVSTLELGDSALYLCASSAGKDTIYFGEGSWLTVV.

This chain uses TRBV6-6 with TRBJ2-5; perhaps TRBD1 as D (5 bases). Trimming removed 6 bases from V and 5 bases from J, with 13 bases in between. The CDR3 sequence is 13 residues long. Germline-derived CDR1 and CDR2 are MNHNY and SVGAGI (reference sequence). The CDR3 sequence: CASRPGQPETQYF. In DNA, the CDR3 is TGTGCCAGCAGACCCGGACAACCGGAGACCCAGTACTTC.

The chain carries TRBV30 and TRBJ2-1; 8 bases align to TRBD1. Germline V gene data show CDR1 as GTSNPN and CDR2 as SVGIG (reference sequence). CDR3 length: 13 amino acids. V dropped 1 base and J dropped 5; count of bases not matched to a gene: 1. This chain's CDR3 is CAWSGDRHNEQFF. CDR3 sequence (DNA): TGTGCCTGGAGTGGGGACAGGCACAATGAGCAGTTCTTC.

Only a few counts were recorded for this clone. V and J are TRBV5-8 and TRBJ1-5, with TRBD1 matching 7 bases. V lost 2 bases and J lost 5; bases outside the gene matches: 4. Germline CDR1 is SGHTS and CDR2 is YDEGEE. There are 14 residues in the CDR3. In nucleotides, the CDR3 is TGTGCCAGCAGCTTAGGGGGCCGTTATCAGCCCCAGCATTTT. This translates into CASSLGGRYQPQHF. Based on the CDR3 plus reference TRBV5-8 and TRBJ1-5, the full variable domain is EAGVTQSPTHLIKTRGQQATLRCSPISGHTSVYWYQQALGLGLQFLLWYDEGEERNRGNFPPRFSGRQFPNYSSELNVNALELEDSALYLCASSLGGRYQPQHFGDGTRLSIL.

This chain links TRBV6-6 with TRBJ2-5; D is unresolved. The CDR3 totals 13 residues. CDR1 MNHNY and CDR2 SVGAGI come from the germline V gene (reference sequence). Trimming took off 7 bases at V and 1 base at J, with 10 bases between the two ends. CDR3 in DNA: TGTGCCAGCAAGGAAGAAATCCAAGAGACCCAGTACTTC. The encoded protein is CASKEEIQETQYF.

The chain's CDR3 is CASSPFQGQSTDTQYF. The CDR3 DNA follows: TGTGCCAGCAGCCCGTTTCAAGGACAGAGCACAGATACGCAGTATTTT. The gene calls are TRBV11-2 and TRBJ2-3; a weak D match, TRBD1 (6 bases). Trimming left V 5 bases short and J 0 bases short, with 15 bases between. This CDR3 is built from 16 residues. Germline V CDR1 and CDR2: SGHAT, FQNNGV.

The chain has TRBV7-2 and TRBJ1-5; weak D call: TRBD1 (6 bases). The CDR3 totals 15 residues. Looked up from germline, CDR1 is SGHTA and CDR2 is FQGNSA. The V gene lost 5 bases and the J gene lost 2 bases, with 13 bases spanning the gap. CDR3: CASSQTGGRNQPQHF. The DNA for the CDR3 is TGTGCCAGCAGCCAGACAGGAGGTCGCAATCAGCCCCAGCATTTT.